Sequencing of this T cell receptor (beta chain) was carried out in a study of T-cell reconstitution after alpha-beta-depleted transplantation in children. TCRbeta library preparation incorporated unique molecular identifiers. TCRdb re-derived calls from the PCR reads in MiXCR, one entry per CDR3 protein. In the table there are hundreds of thousands of distinct CDR3 sequences, around 11% of which are singletons. This clonotype was detected many times. The CDR3 is 16 residues long. V was shortened by 2 bases and J by 4 bases, with 17 bases between the two germline ends. CDR1 and CDR2 from the germline V gene are DFQATT and SNEGSKA (reference sequence).

The starting material was PBMCs from the stem cell graft donor, obtained from the stem cell graft. This receptor was taken from a human donor who donated a stem cell graft to a child with acute lymphoblastic leukemia. The J gene is TRBJ2-2, the V gene TRBV20-1, with D possibly being TRBD1 or TRBD2 (5 bases each). CDR3 in amino acids: CSARPSGRDGTGELFF. Here the CDR3 DNA reads TGCAGTGCTAGACCCTCGGGACGGGACGGCACCGGGGAGCTGTTTTTT.